This entry describes one T cell receptor (beta chain). This sample was included in a study of blood T cell repertoires in COVID-19. Overall study context: Whether acute or convalescent, the COVID-19 samples came from the United States, Italy and Spain. PBMCs, B-cell-depleted T cells, or T cells were the source of the cDNA or gDNA that made up the material.

The CDR3 sequence is 15 residues long. J gave up 10 bases and V 4 bases, and 8 bases lay outside the gene matches. Germline CDR1 and CDR2: SEHNR and FQNEAQ (reference sequence). This table comes from immunoSEQ multiplex PCR, and its TCRdb copy is limited to in-frame clones, with some not included. The profile shows nearly 60,000 clones, more than 75% of them singletons. The chain links TRBV7-9 to TRBJ1-6; 9 bases line up with TRBD1. Sequenced material: peripheral blood. This sequence originates from a man aged 35 to 55 with active COVID-19. The CDR3 sequence is CASSWGQGEESPLHF. In DNA, the CDR3 is TGTGCCAGCAGCTGGGGACAGGGAGAAGAGTCACCCCTCCACTTT. The complete variable domain, with remaining parts taken from reference TRBV7-9 and TRBJ1-6, reads DTGVSQNPRHKITKRGQNVTFRCDPISEHNRLYWYRQTLGQGPEFLTYFQNEAQLEKSRLLSDRFSAERPKGSFSTLEIQRTEQGDSAMYLCASSWGQGEESPLHFGNGTRLTVT.